This entry lists 21 T cell receptor beta chains sequenced from one sample in a study of blood T cell repertoires in COVID-19. Sequencing was performed with immunoSEQ multiplex PCR; in TCRdb, only in-frame clones are kept and a portion is missing. The sample has just over 20,000 clones, 70% to 90% seen once; the top ten hold approximately 11%. Source material: peripheral blood. The receptors come from a human donor in a cohort sampled during active COVID-19.

V usage is TRBV5-4 and J usage is TRBJ2-6, with D possibly matching TRBD1 (6 bases). The germline gives CDR1 SGHNT, CDR2 YYREEE (reference sequence). The CDR3 runs 16 residues. Trimming stripped 5 bases from V and 0 bases from J, with 12 bases between. CDR3 coding DNA: TGTGCCAGCAGTAAACAGGGTAGCTCTGGGGCCAACGTCCTGACTTTC. Amino acid sequence: CASSKQGSSGANVLTF.

This chain joins TRBV25-1 and TRBJ2-1, with D possibly matching TRBD1 (6 bases). The germline V gene has CDR1 MGHDK and CDR2 SYGVNS. This CDR3 has 15 residues. Deletions cut 3 bases from V and 4 bases from J, with 13 bases between. The CDR3 DNA reads TGTGCCAGCAGTGAGACACAGGGAAAATACAATGAGCAGTTCTTC. Its translation is CASSETQGKYNEQFF. The whole variable domain, remainder taken from reference TRBV25-1 and TRBJ2-1, is EADIYQTPRYLVIGTGKKITLECSQTMGHDKMYWYQQDPGMELHLIHYSYGVNSTEKGDLSSESTVSRIRTEHFPLTLESARPSHTSQYLCASSETQGKYNEQFFGPGTRLTVL.

V is TRBV6-6 and J is TRBJ2-7, with TRBD1 matching over 9 bases. This CDR3 has 16 residues. CDR1 is MNHNY and CDR2 is SVGAGI in the germline V gene (reference sequence). V lost 2 bases and J lost 3; bases outside the gene matches: 8. The CDR3 nucleotides read TGTGCCAGCAGTTACCTATCGGGACAGGGTAACTACGAGCAGTACTTC. Its protein product is CASSYLSGQGNYEQYF.

This clone was counted between two and nine times. The V and J genes are TRBV7-6 and TRBJ2-7, with D perhaps matching TRBD1 (5 bases). The V gene's germline CDR1 is SGHVS and CDR2 FNYEAQ. Trimming stripped 5 bases from V and 6 bases from J, with 14 bases between. CDR3 length equals 13 residues. As DNA, the CDR3 is TGTGCCAGCAGCACCTCTCAGGGAACCGAGCAGTACTTC. Translation: CASSTSQGTEQYF.

The rearrangement links TRBV2 to TRBJ2-1, with TRBD2 matching over 12 bases. This CDR3 region has 14 residues. V dropped 8 bases and J dropped 3; count of bases not matched to a gene: 2. Germline V gives CDR1 SNHLY, CDR2 FYNNEI. CDR3 coding DNA: TGTGCCAGCCGGACTAGCGGGGTCTACAATGAGCAGTTCTTC. It codes for CASRTSGVYNEQFF.

This clone was counted a single time. The chain has TRBV15 and TRBJ2-7, with 7 positions matching TRBD1. V was clipped by 8 bases and J by 5 bases; unmatched bases: 9. Looked up from germline, CDR1 is LNHNV and CDR2 is YYDKDF (reference sequence). The CDR3 is made up of 13 amino acids. CDR3 DNA: TGTGCCACCGGTGACAGGGTATTTGACGAGCAGTACTTC. This translates into CATGDRVFDEQYF.

The rearrangement uses TRBV29-1 and TRBJ1-2, with 7 bases matching TRBD1. The CDR3 contains 14 residues. The V and J ends lost 5 bases and 4 bases, in that order; junction bases with no gene match: 10. Per the germline V gene, CDR1 is SQVTM and CDR2 is ANQGSEA. The CDR3 protein is CSVYDREEFYGYTF. The CDR3 nucleotides are TGCAGCGTTTATGACAGGGAGGAGTTCTATGGCTACACCTTC.

This chain uses TRBV28 with TRBJ2-7; the D gene is possibly TRBD2 (6 bases). Germline CDR1 reads MDHEN; CDR2 reads SYDVKM. Trimming removed 2 bases at V and 3 bases at J, with 11 bases between. The CDR3 has 14 amino acids. The DNA for the CDR3 is TGTGCCAGCAGTTTAAATCTGGGGGGCTACGAGCAGTACTTC. Amino acid sequence: CASSLNLGGYEQYF.

This chain links TRBV20-1 with TRBJ2-7; unclear D gene. CDR3 length: 11 residues. Germline values: CDR1 DFQATT, CDR2 SNEGSKA (reference sequence). Trimming removed 7 bases from V and 5 bases from J, with 12 bases in between. Written as DNA, the CDR3 is TGCAGTGTCGGTCACGCCAACGAGCAGTACTTC. Protein product: CSVGHANEQYF.

This chain links TRBV5-8 with TRBJ2-1; 8 bases are a match to TRBD2. V lost 0 bases to trimming and J lost 8 bases; unmatched junction nucleotides: 10. The CDR3 consists of 16 residues. Per germline, CDR1 SGHTS and CDR2 YDEGEE. The CDR3 DNA follows: TGTGCCAGCAGCTTGGGGGTTGCGGGAGGCCAGGATGAGCAGTTCTTC. Residues: CASSLGVAGGQDEQFF.

The chain links TRBV4-2 to TRBJ2-7; D might be TRBD2 (6 bases). CDR3 length: 16 residues. V lost 1 base and J lost 4, with 17 bases in between. Germline CDR1 LGHNA, CDR2 YNFKEQ. The CDR3 sequence: CASSQAGEMGGYEQYF. CDR3 DNA: TGTGCCAGCAGCCAAGCGGGAGAGATGGGGGGTTACGAGCAGTACTTC.

The CDR3 DNA reads TGCAGCGTTGTGGCAGGGGCCTATGGCTACACCTTC. Its translation is CSVVAGAYGYTF. The rearrangement joins TRBV29-1 to TRBJ1-2; weak D call: TRBD1 (6 bases). Germline CDR1 and CDR2: SQVTM and ANQGSEA. V was trimmed by 4 bases and J by 4 bases, leaving 10 bases between them. CDR3 length: 12 residues.

A note on this clone: In the same sample, other DNA sequences code for this CDR3. V usage is TRBV20-1 and J usage is TRBJ2-1; possibly TRBD1 for D (6 bases). The CDR3 covers 11 residues. CDR1 is DFQATT and CDR2 is SNEGSKA in the germline V gene (reference sequence). V was pared by 6 bases and J by 5 bases, with 8 bases between. CDR3 bases: TGCAGTGCGAGGACAGACAATGAGCAGTTCTTC. Amino acid sequence: CSARTDNEQFF.

The chain has TRBV7-9 and TRBJ2-4; TRBD2 agrees at 8 bases. CDR3 length equals 14 residues. Germline CDR1 is SEHNR and CDR2 is FQNEAQ (reference sequence). V was clipped by 5 bases and J by 8 bases; unmatched bases: 8. The CDR3 sequence: CASSQPPGGDIQYF. The CDR3 DNA reads as TGTGCCAGCAGCCAACCACCGGGGGGGGACATTCAGTACTTC.

The gene calls are TRBV30 and TRBJ1-5; a weak D match, TRBD1 (5 bases). This CDR3 comprises 15 residues. CDR1 and CDR2 from the germline V gene are GTSNPN and SVGIG (reference sequence). V shed 5 bases and J shed 0 bases, with 14 bases lying between them. The CDR3 sequence: CAWSRQGFSNQPQHF. DNA of the CDR3: TGTGCCTGGTCCCGGCAGGGCTTTAGCAATCAGCCCCAGCATTTT. The full variable domain, in which reference TRBV30 and TRBJ1-5 provide the parts outside the CDR3, is SQTIHQWPATLVQPVGSPLSLECTVEGTSNPNLYWYRQAAGRGLQLLFYSVGIGQISSEVPQNLSASRPQDRQFILSSKKLLLSDSGFYLCAWSRQGFSNQPQHFGDGTRLSIL.

The gene calls are TRBV7-9 and TRBJ2-3; maybe TRBD2 (5 bases). The V end was cut by 5 bases, the J end by 5 bases, with 11 bases between. The CDR3 runs to 13 residues. CDR1 and CDR2 from the germline V gene are SEHNR and FQNEAQ (reference sequence). CDR3 sequence: CASSGSSEDTQYF. CDR3 bases: TGTGCCAGCAGCGGGAGTTCAGAAGATACGCAGTATTTT.

This chain connects TRBV7-9 to TRBJ2-1; tentatively, D is TRBD2 (6 bases). The CDR3 consists of 15 residues. Trimming removed 5 bases from V and 3 bases from J, with 14 bases in between. Germline-derived CDR1 and CDR2 are SEHNR and FQNEAQ (reference sequence). CDR3 in DNA: TGTGCCAGCAGCCTAGGGTACGGGAGCTACAATGAGCAGTTCTTC. Amino acids: CASSLGYGSYNEQFF.

The chain uses TRBV11-2 and TRBJ2-1, with D possibly TRBD2 on 6 matching bases. V was cut by 3 bases and J by 6 bases, with 6 bases left in between. Germline CDR1 is SGHAT and CDR2 is FQNNGV. The CDR3 consists of 12 residues. Here the CDR3 DNA reads TGTGCCAGCAGCTTCGGGGGCAATGAGCAGTTCTTC. Its protein is CASSFGGNEQFF.

Details on this clone: The same CDR3 arises from other DNA sequences in this sample as well. The J gene is TRBJ2-2, the V gene TRBV5-1; weak D call: TRBD1 (6 bases). This CDR3 spans 15 amino acids. From germline, CDR1 is SGHRS and CDR2 YFSETQ. The V and J ends lost 2 bases and 0 bases respectively, with 8 bases between them. CDR3 nucleotides: TGCGCCAGCAGCTTAGGACAGACGAACACCGGGGAGCTGTTTTTT. Its translation is CASSLGQTNTGELFF. The full variable domain, completed using reference TRBV5-1 and TRBJ2-2, is KAGVTQTPRYLIKTRGQQVTLSCSPISGHRSVSWYQQTPGQGLQFLFEYFSETQRNKGNFPGRFSGRQFSNSRSEMNVSTLELGDSALYLCASSLGQTNTGELFFGEGSRLTVL.

This chain uses TRBV9 with TRBJ2-7; 14 bases map to TRBD2. The germline gives CDR1 SGDLS, CDR2 YYNGEE. The CDR3 contains 16 residues. V shed 3 bases, J shed 7 bases, and the junction held 9 bases outside the gene matches. The CDR3 protein is CASSARLAGGPGEQYF. In nucleotides, the CDR3 is TGTGCCAGCAGCGCACGACTAGCGGGAGGGCCAGGAGAGCAGTACTTC.

This clone was counted a single time. The rearrangement uses TRBV5-1 and TRBJ2-3, with TRBD1 matching over 7 bases. The CDR3 loop spans 15 amino acids. Trimming took 6 bases from V and 4 from J; bases not matched to a gene: 11. Looked up from germline, CDR1 is SGHRS and CDR2 is YFSETQ. The CDR3 spells CASTLWGQNSDTQYF. CDR3 DNA: TGCGCCAGCACCCTCTGGGGACAGAATTCAGATACGCAGTATTTT. The full variable domain, completed using reference TRBV5-1 and TRBJ2-3, is KAGVTQTPRYLIKTRGQQVTLSCSPISGHRSVSWYQQTPGQGLQFLFEYFSETQRNKGNFPGRFSGRQFSNSRSEMNVSTLELGDSALYLCASTLWGQNSDTQYFGPGTRLTVL.